Listed here are 25 T cell receptor beta chains from one sample, sequenced in a study of CD8+ T cells in alopecia areata. cDNA reverse transcribed from extracted RNA served as the sequencing template. The data were produced by immunoSEQ multiplex PCR, yet TCRdb's version contains in-frame clones alone and is incomplete. The sample contains about 210,000 clones, 50% to 75% of which appear only once. Described treatment: oral pan-JAK inhibitor, 5-10 mg twice daily. The sample here was CD4+ T cells sorted from blood, taken at week 4, from a patient treated with tofacitinib. Every receptor here comes from a human donor with alopecia areata.

The gene calls are TRBV30 and TRBJ1-2, with 8 bases lining up with TRBD1. The J segment lost 6 bases and the V segment lost 6 bases, leaving 3 bases of the junction unmatched. The CDR3 length is 11 residues. Germline V gives CDR1 GTSNPN, CDR2 SVGIG (reference sequence). CDR3 coding DNA: TGTGCCTGCGTGGACAGGGATGGCTACACCTTC. It codes for CACVDRDGYTF. Full variable domain (remainder filled in from reference TRBV30 and TRBJ1-2): SQTIHQWPATLVQPVGSPLSLECTVEGTSNPNLYWYRQAAGRGLQLLFYSVGIGQISSEVPQNLSASRPQDRQFILSSKKLLLSDSGFYLCACVDRDGYTFGSGTRLTVV.

The V gene is TRBV18, the J gene TRBJ2-2, with 7 positions matching TRBD2. J gave up 0 bases and V 0 bases, and 4 bases lay outside the gene matches. The V gene's germline CDR1 is KGHSH and CDR2 LQKENI. This CDR3 is built from 17 residues. Here the CDR3 reads CASSPPSGGANTGELFF. In nucleotides, the CDR3 is TGTGCCAGCTCACCACCGTCTGGGGGGGCGAACACCGGGGAGCTGTTTTTT.

The genes are TRBV30 and TRBJ1-1; no clear D. The germline V and J ends were trimmed by 5 bases and 3 bases, with 13 bases remaining between them. CDR1 GTSNPN and CDR2 SVGIG come from the germline V gene (reference sequence). This CDR3 contains 13 residues. The CDR3 region has the DNA TGTGCCTGGCTTGCCGGGAGATACACTGAAGCTTTCTTT. Its translation is CAWLAGRYTEAFF.

The rearrangement joins TRBV9 to TRBJ2-3; weak D call: TRBD2 (5 bases). V was shortened by 3 bases and J by 0 bases, with 8 bases between the two germline ends. Germline CDR1 SGDLS, CDR2 YYNGEE. The length of the CDR3 is 14 residues. The CDR3 reads CASSARTSTDTQYF. CDR3 DNA sequence: TGTGCCAGCAGCGCCCGGACTAGCACAGATACGCAGTATTTT.

The chain links TRBV4-1 to TRBJ1-2; 11 bases map to TRBD1. V gave up 4 bases and J gave up 4 bases; unmatched junction bases: 5. CDR1 and CDR2 from the germline V gene are MGHRA and YSYEKL. The CDR3 sequence is 15 residues long. This chain's CDR3 is CASSPGQGVPYGYTF. The CDR3, as DNA: TGCGCCAGCAGCCCGGGACAGGGGGTACCCTATGGCTACACCTTC.

This clone was detected only a few times. This chain uses TRBV29-1 with TRBJ1-2, with TRBD1 identical over 11 bases. After removal of 4 bases from V and 6 bases from J, the junction contained 10 bases not matched to a gene. The CDR3 has 15 amino acids. CDR1 SQVTM and CDR2 ANQGSEA come from the germline V gene. This CDR3 is CSVAIRTGGGNGYTF. DNA of the CDR3: TGCAGCGTTGCCATACGGACAGGGGGCGGAAATGGCTACACCTTC. The complete variable domain, with remaining parts taken from reference TRBV29-1 and TRBJ1-2, reads SAVISQKPSRDICQRGTSLTIQCQVDSQVTMMFWYRQQPGQSLTLIATANQGSEATYESGFVIDKFPISRPNLTFSTLTVSNMSPEDSSIYLCSVAIRTGGGNGYTFGSGTRLTVV.

The V gene is TRBV6-1, the J gene TRBJ2-7; weak D call: TRBD2 (5 bases). This CDR3 is 16 amino acids long. Trimming left V 4 bases short and J 0 bases short, with 16 bases between. Germline V gene data show CDR1 as MNHNS and CDR2 as SASEGT. CDR3 DNA: TGTGCCAGCAGTGCCTCAAGGAGGCAGTCCTCCTACGAGCAGTACTTC. As protein: CASSASRRQSSYEQYF.

The J gene is TRBJ1-6, the V gene TRBV7-2, with TRBD1 as a possible D gene (5 bases). Germline assignment: CDR1 SGHTA and CDR2 FQGNSA. The CDR3 totals 12 residues. The ends were cut back, 3 bases at V and 9 bases at J, with 6 bases in the middle. For the CDR3, the DNA is TGTGCCAGCAGCTTTGGGGGTTCACCCCTCCACTTT. Protein sequence: CASSFGGSPLHF. The full variable domain, in which reference TRBV7-2 and TRBJ1-6 provide the parts outside the CDR3, is GAGVSQSPSNKVTEKGKDVELRCDPISGHTALYWYRQSLGQGLEFLIYFQGNSAPDKSGLPSDRFSAERTGGSVSTLTIQRTQQEDSAVYLCASSFGGSPLHFGNGTRLTVT.

Remarks on this clone: This specimen includes other DNA sequences encoding the same CDR3. This chain joins TRBV25-1 and TRBJ2-1, with no clear D. Germline assignment: CDR1 MGHDK and CDR2 SYGVNS. The CDR3 has 12 amino acids. Trimming stripped 3 bases from V and 4 bases from J, with 4 bases between. The CDR3 protein is CASSDYYNEQFF. The CDR3 bases are TGTGCCAGCAGTGATTATTACAATGAGCAGTTCTTC. The entire variable domain, with the rest obtained from reference TRBV25-1 and TRBJ2-1, is as follows: EADIYQTPRYLVIGTGKKITLECSQTMGHDKMYWYQQDPGMELHLIHYSYGVNSTEKGDLSSESTVSRIRTEHFPLTLESARPSHTSQYLCASSDYYNEQFFGPGTRLTVL.

This rearrangement joins TRBV7-2 to TRBJ2-5; no clear D. The CDR3 totals 13 residues. From germline, CDR1 is SGHTA and CDR2 FQGNSA. V dropped 1 base and J dropped 1 base, with 4 bases sitting between them. Written as DNA, the CDR3 is TGTGCCAGCAGCTTAGGTCTCCAAGAGACCCAGTACTTC. Translated: CASSLGLQETQYF.

There are a few counts of this clone. CDR3 in DNA: TGCAGCGCATCAGGGTTCAATGAGCAGTTCTTC. This sequence encodes CSASGFNEQFF. The rearrangement uses TRBV29-1 and TRBJ2-1, with D perhaps TRBD1 (5 bases). CDR1 and CDR2 from the germline V gene are SQVTM and ANQGSEA. This CDR3 region has 11 residues. Trimming left V 7 bases short and J 6 bases short, with 10 bases between.

In this sample, this clone turned up a few times. The CDR3 sequence is CASSQVFGGRSDEQFF. The CDR3 bases are TGCGCCAGCAGCCAAGTGTTTGGGGGCCGTAGTGATGAGCAGTTCTTC. V and J are TRBV4-1 and TRBJ2-1; perhaps TRBD1 as D (6 bases). From germline, CDR1 is MGHRA and CDR2 YSYEKL. V lost 1 base, J lost 8 bases, and 18 bases lay in between. The CDR3 is made up of 16 amino acids.

The chain couples TRBV5-6 to TRBJ1-3; 8 bases line up with TRBD1. V lost 2 bases to trimming and J lost 7 bases; unmatched junction nucleotides: 2. This CDR3 spans 13 amino acids. Germline V lookup: CDR1 SGHDT, CDR2 YYEEEE. CDR3 sequence: CASSLTGGNTIYF. The CDR3 DNA reads TGTGCCAGCAGCTTAACAGGGGGGAACACCATATATTTT.

With regard to this clone: Other nucleotide sequences in the sample specify the same CDR3. The rearrangement uses TRBV10-1 and TRBJ2-7, with D possibly TRBD2 on 7 matching bases. Germline-derived CDR1 and CDR2 are WNHNN and SYGVQD (reference sequence). CDR3 length: 15 residues. With 3 bases removed from V and 0 bases from J, the gap between germline ends came to 12 bases. The DNA of the CDR3 is TGCGCCAGCAGTGAAGGGAGGGGGAGCTCCTACGAGCAGTACTTC. Protein sequence: CASSEGRGSSYEQYF.

The chain joins TRBV10-3 to TRBJ1-1, with D tentatively TRBD1 (5 bases). Per germline, CDR1 ENHRY and CDR2 SYGVKD. The CDR3 runs to 14 residues. Trimming cost V 3 bases and J 6 bases, with 14 bases left between them. In DNA, the CDR3 is TGTGCCATCAGTGATCGGCGGCTGGGGGCTGAAGCTTTCTTT. Protein: CAISDRRLGAEAFF.

The chain carries TRBV19 and TRBJ1-5; no clear D. This CDR3 is built from 15 residues. The ends were cut back, 10 bases at V and 2 bases at J, with 18 bases in the middle. The germline gives CDR1 LNHDA, CDR2 SQIVND (reference sequence). This CDR3 reads CATQPSGSRNQPQHF. DNA for the CDR3: TGTGCCACCCAGCCCTCCGGGAGTCGCAATCAGCCCCAGCATTTT.

This CDR3 is CSEVVWDGDTQYF. Here the CDR3 DNA reads TGCAGCGAAGTGGTCTGGGACGGGGATACGCAGTATTTT. This rearrangement joins TRBV29-1 to TRBJ2-3; either TRBD1 or TRBD2 may fit D (5 bases each). The CDR3 is 13 amino acids. Germline CDR1 and CDR2: SQVTM and ANQGSEA. V shed 7 bases and J shed 6 bases, with 17 bases lying between them.

The chain couples TRBV29-1 to TRBJ1-2; maybe TRBD1 (6 bases). The CDR3 length is 14 residues. Trimming took 0 bases from V and 2 from J, leaving 10 bases between them. Germline-derived CDR1 and CDR2 are SQVTM and ANQGSEA. The CDR3 nucleotides read TGCAGCGTTGAAGATCAGGGGCCCAACTATGGCTACACCTTC. Translating gives CSVEDQGPNYGYTF.

In its sample, this clone was seen a few times. In DNA, the CDR3 is TGCGCCAGCAGCCAAGAACCCCGGACAGTTAACTATGGCTACACCTTC. Residues: CASSQEPRTVNYGYTF. The chain uses TRBV4-3 and TRBJ1-2; maybe TRBD1 (6 bases). Trimming stripped 0 bases from V and 1 base from J, with 12 bases between. Germline CDR1 is LGHNA and CDR2 is YSLEER. This CDR3 has 16 residues.

The chain is built from TRBV7-2 and TRBJ2-6, with a possible D match to TRBD1 (6 bases). Trimming took off 2 bases at V and 0 bases at J, with 11 bases between the two ends. The CDR3 is 17 amino acids. The germline CDR1 and CDR2 sequences are SGHTA and FQGNSA. CDR3 nucleotides: TGTGCCAGCAGCTTACGGCAGGGGAGCTCTGGGGCCAACGTCCTGACTTTC. This codes for CASSLRQGSSGANVLTF.

The rearrangement links TRBV15 to TRBJ1-1, with TRBD1 as a possible D gene (5 bases). The CDR3 spans 16 residues. CDR1 LNHNV and CDR2 YYDKDF come from the germline V gene (reference sequence). Trimming pared 0 bases from V and 1 base from J, leaving 12 bases between. The CDR3 DNA is TGTGCCACCAGCAGAGATTTTGAGAGGGGGAACACTGAAGCTTTCTTT. Translation gives CATSRDFERGNTEAFF.

This clone was recorded a few times. The genes are TRBV23-1 and TRBJ1-5; D possibly corresponds to TRBD1 (5 bases). TRBV23-1 is placed among ORFs of uncertain function. This CDR3 comprises 13 residues. V was trimmed by 10 bases and J by 5 bases, leaving 15 bases between them. The CDR3 reads CATTGGEDQPQHF. For the CDR3, the DNA is TGCGCCACTACGGGGGGAGAAGATCAGCCCCAGCATTTT.

The chain has TRBV7-2 and TRBJ2-5; perhaps D is TRBD1 or TRBD2 (6 bases each). The CDR3 is 14 amino acids. The germline gives CDR1 SGHTA, CDR2 FQGNSA. Trimming shortened V by 5 bases and J by 3 bases, and 13 bases separated the two germline ends. CDR3: CASSGGPGKETQYF. CDR3 DNA: TGTGCCAGCAGCGGGGGGCCGGGGAAAGAGACCCAGTACTTC.

This clone was seen a few times. The rearrangement links TRBV15 to TRBJ2-1; D is perhaps TRBD1 (6 bases). The CDR3 is made up of 16 amino acids. The germline V gene encodes CDR1 LNHNV and CDR2 YYDKDF (reference sequence). V lost 0 bases and J 7 bases, leaving 16 bases between the germline ends. The CDR3 sequence: CATSRESAGVVNEQFF. The CDR3 region has the DNA TGTGCCACCAGCAGAGAGTCGGCAGGGGTGGTAAATGAGCAGTTCTTC. Combining the CDR3 with reference TRBV15 and TRBJ2-1 gives the whole variable domain DAMVIQNPRYQVTQFGKPVTLSCSQTLNHNVMYWYQQKSSQAPKLLFHYYDKDFNNEADTPDNFQSRRPNTSFCFLDIRSPGLGDTAMYLCATSRESAGVVNEQFFGPGTRLTVL.

The chain combines TRBV7-6 with TRBJ2-1; TRBD2 might be the D (5 bases). The CDR3 totals 16 residues. Trimming removed 5 bases from V and 0 bases from J, with 14 bases in between. Germline lookup yields CDR1 SGHVS and CDR2 FNYEAQ. DNA for the CDR3: TGTGCCAGCAGCCGACCTCCCCGGGGCTCCTACAATGAGCAGTTCTTC. Translating gives CASSRPPRGSYNEQFF.